A selection of T cell receptor beta chains follows, all from one sample in a study of T cells in tumors after PD-1 blockade. Profiling relied on immunoSEQ multiplex PCR, and the TCRdb table lists in-frame clones only, not all of them. Among tens of thousands of clones listed, about 77% were seen once. Sequenced here: PBMCs, sampled before anti-PD-1 treatment. The receptor set was obtained from a human donor with basal cell carcinoma. Both conserved end residues are part of each CDR3. Fields, in order: D gene, clone size, J gene, V gene, CDR3 protein. D genes are given only for firm matches. Size tells how often a clone was seen (once, few, many) or the class of an expanded clone, and some rows leave it out.

.	.	TRBJ2-2	TRBV6-4	CASSGTPGTGELFF
TRBD1	.	TRBJ2-5	TRBV7-9	CASSPTGEETQYF
TRBD2	.	TRBJ2-7	TRBV11-2	CASSPIARQASGSYEQYF
.	.	TRBJ1-6	TRBV30	CACQGEHNSPLHF
TRBD2	medium-sized	TRBJ2-1	TRBV2	CASCDGGAGVGSSYNEQFF
TRBD1	.	TRBJ2-3	TRBV5-1	CASGPYPGQGVDTQYF
TRBD1	.	TRBJ2-6	TRBV19	CASSTGGNSGANVLTF
TRBD1	few	TRBJ2-7	TRBV6-5	CASIGDSPHEQYF
.	once	TRBJ2-1	TRBV7-3	CASSEKGSYNEQFF
.	.	TRBJ2-5	TRBV4-1	CASSQGWASGETQYF
.	.	TRBJ2-7	TRBV5-1	CASSLARGGGHYEQYF
.	.	TRBJ1-2	TRBV2	CASSPRTAFGYGYTF
TRBD2	.	TRBJ2-7	TRBV4-1	CASSLEALAGPGNYEQYF
.	.	TRBJ2-5	TRBV6-2/TRBV6-3	CASSTRQIPVQETQYF
.	.	TRBJ1-2	TRBV2	CASSDGSYGYTF
.	.	TRBJ1-4	TRBV25-1	CASSEWGRGGEKLFF
.	.	TRBJ2-7	TRBV6-6	CASSYSTYYEQYF
TRBD1	.	TRBJ2-6	TRBV29-1	CSVEEVRGPGANVLTF
.	.	TRBJ2-7	TRBV7-9	CASSSGQTYEQYF
TRBD2	.	TRBJ2-1	TRBV2	CACCYGWGGVGSSYNEQFF
.	.	TRBJ2-7	TRBV18	CASSPPGTYEQYF
.	.	TRBJ1-6	TRBV3-1/TRBV3-2	CASSQDSDGELGSPLHF
TRBD2	.	TRBJ2-1	TRBV2	CARCYGWGGVGSSYNEQFF
TRBD1	.	TRBJ1-1	TRBV29-1	CSVFGQVNTEAFF
.	.	TRBJ2-1	TRBV5-6	CASSLAQGISSRAEFF
TRBD2	.	TRBJ2-3	TRBV19	CASSMGREADTQYF
.	.	TRBJ1-5	TRBV30	CAWSGRVGQPQHF
TRBD2	.	TRBJ2-5	TRBV5-1	CASSDPSIGGEETQYF
TRBD2	.	TRBJ2-2	TRBV7-2	CASSLAGGGGAGELFF
.	once	TRBJ2-3	TRBV5-1	CASSEAGPQRADTQYF
TRBD2	.	TRBJ2-2	TRBV3-1/TRBV3-2	CASKIAGDGNTGELFF
.	.	TRBJ1-4	TRBV2	CASSGSGFYEKLFF
TRBD2	.	TRBJ2-5	TRBV5-1	CASSTGTSGGAYLETQYF
.	.	TRBJ2-1	TRBV2	CPSCYGWAGAGSSYNEQFF
.	.	TRBJ2-5	TRBV5-6	CASSFSRGEETQYF
.	.	TRBJ2-1	TRBV6-5	CASTNRMGYEQFF
TRBD2	.	TRBJ2-1	TRBV2	CARSDGGAGVGSSYNEQFF
.	.	TRBJ2-1	TRBV4-3	CASSHGRAADEQFF
.	.	TRBJ2-1	TRBV19	CASSMKLALWGEDYNEQFF
TRBD1	.	TRBJ1-1	TRBV7-6	CASSSQTGGMGTEAFF
.	.	TRBJ1-1	TRBV7-9	CASTTHLMNTEAFF